The present entry profiles one T cell receptor beta chain with its context. V was shortened by 6 bases and J by 5 bases, with 7 bases between the two germline ends. The CDR3 extends over 11 amino acids. CDR1 SNHLY and CDR2 FYNNEI come from the germline V gene. The entry originates in a study of CD8+ T cells in alopecia areata. RNA was isolated and reverse transcribed to cDNA, the sequencing template. Only in-frame clones appear in the TCRdb table, and some are missing; sequencing was by immunoSEQ multiplex PCR. Counted here are fewer than 250,000 clones, about three fifths occurring once; the ten biggest clones make up over 0.4%.

The clonotype originates from a human donor with alopecia areata. Sample: CD4+ T cells sorted from blood, taken at week 0. V usage is TRBV2 and J usage is TRBJ2-5; D remains ambiguous. The CDR3 bases are TGTGCCAGCAGGCCCCGGGAGACCCAGTACTTC. It specifies CASRPRETQYF.